This T cell receptor beta chain was captured in a study of molecular identifiers for immune sequencing clone quantification. As concerns this clonotype: Its antigen remains unidentified. A much larger clone sits a single nucleotide away, making a read error possible.

Source material for naive CD8 libraries was about 20,000 to 1,100,000 sorted cells, with 10%, 30% or 50% RNA. CDR1 SGHTA and CDR2 FQGNSA come from the germline V gene. This CDR3 is built from 14 residues. Broader study findings: Same-barcode identical TCR molecules could make highly expanded clones look smaller than they are.

A single record per CDR3 protein comes from TCRdb applying MiXCR to the PCR reads. The table shows about 630,000 distinct CDR3 sequences, with less than 30% occurring only once. The J gene is TRBJ2-1, the V gene TRBV7-2; 7 bases agree with TRBD1. The specimen was naive CD8+ T cells from blood, with Jurkat cell RNA spiked in. Sample subset: FACS-sorted CD8+CD4-CCR7+CD45RA+ naive T cells. This sequence was found in a human donor in good health. Some libraries in this study had Jurkat cell RNA spiked in. CDR3 bases: TGTGCCGGCAGCTCCAGGGGGTCCTCCAATGAGCAGTTCTTC. It codes for CAGSSRGSSNEQFF.